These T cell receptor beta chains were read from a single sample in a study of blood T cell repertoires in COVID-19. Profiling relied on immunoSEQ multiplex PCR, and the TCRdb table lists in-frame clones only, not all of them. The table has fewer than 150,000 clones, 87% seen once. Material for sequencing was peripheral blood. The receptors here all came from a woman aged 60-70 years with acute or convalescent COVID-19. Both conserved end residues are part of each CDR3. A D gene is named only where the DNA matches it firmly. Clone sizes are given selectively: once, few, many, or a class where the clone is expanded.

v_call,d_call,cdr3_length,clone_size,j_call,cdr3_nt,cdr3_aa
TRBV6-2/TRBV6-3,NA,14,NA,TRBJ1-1,TGTGCCAGCAGTTACGGGGGCATGAACACTGAAGCTTTCTTT,CASSYGGMNTEAFF
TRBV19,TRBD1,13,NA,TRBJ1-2,TGTGCCAGTAGTACCACAGGGGGCGATGGCTACACCTTC,CASSTTGGDGYTF
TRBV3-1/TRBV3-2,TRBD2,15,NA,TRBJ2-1,TGTGCCAGCAGCCAAGAACGGGGACTAGCTGGTGAGCAGTTCTTC,CASSQERGLAGEQFF
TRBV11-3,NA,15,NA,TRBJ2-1,TGTGCCAGCAGCTTATCCCGGGAAGGTTACAATGAGCAGTTCTTC,CASSLSREGYNEQFF
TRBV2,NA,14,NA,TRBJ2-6,TGTGCCAGCAGTCGGTACTCTGGGGCCAACGTCCTGACTTTC,CASSRYSGANVLTF
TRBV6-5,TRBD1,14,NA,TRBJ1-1,TGTGCCAGCAGTTACTCGCGGGACAGGTTAGTCGCTTTCTTT,CASSYSRDRLVAFF
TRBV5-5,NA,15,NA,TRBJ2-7,TGTGCCAGCAGCCCCCAGTTTTCCCTCTCCTACGAGCAGTACTTC,CASSPQFSLSYEQYF
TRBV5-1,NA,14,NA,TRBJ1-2,TGCGCCAGCAGGGTCGGGACAACGAACTATGGCTACACCTTC,CASRVGTTNYGYTF
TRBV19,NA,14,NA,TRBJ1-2,TGTGCCAGTAGGATACAGGGCCCCGGCTATGGCTACACCTTC,CASRIQGPGYGYTF
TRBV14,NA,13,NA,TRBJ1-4,TGTGCCAGCTCAATGGGGCCTAATGAAAAACTGTTTTTT,CASSMGPNEKLFF
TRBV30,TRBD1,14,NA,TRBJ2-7,TGTGCCTGGAATCCCGGGACAGGGGCCTCCGAGCAGTACTTC,CAWNPGTGASEQYF
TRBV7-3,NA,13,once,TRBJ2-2,TGTGCCAGCAGCTTATCCGGGACCGGGGAGCTGTTTTTT,CASSLSGTGELFF
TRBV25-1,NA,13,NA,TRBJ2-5,TGTGCCAGCAGTGAATCCAGAGGGGAGACCCAGTACTTC,CASSESRGETQYF
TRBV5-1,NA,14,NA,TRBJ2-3,TGCGCCAGCAAACCGCAGGGCTTCACAGATACGCAGTATTTT,CASKPQGFTDTQYF
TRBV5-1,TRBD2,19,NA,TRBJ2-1,TGCGCCAGCAGCTTGCGCCCTGCGGGAGGAATAAGCTCCTACAATGAGCAGTTCTTC,CASSLRPAGGISSYNEQFF
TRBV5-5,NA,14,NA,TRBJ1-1,TGTGCCAGCAGCCGGGTTGCGGGGAACACTGAAGCTTTCTTT,CASSRVAGNTEAFF
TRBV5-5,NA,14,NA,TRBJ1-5,TGTGCCAGCAGCTTGGCGGCGGCCCAAGTAGCCCAGCATTTT,CASSLAAAQVAQHF
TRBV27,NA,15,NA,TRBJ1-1,TGTGCCAGCAGTAGGGGGGGGGCCGCGGGCACTGAAGCTTTCTTT,CASSRGGAAGTEAFF
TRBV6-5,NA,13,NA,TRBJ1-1,TGTGCCAGCACTAAGACCCTGGGGGGTCAAGCTTTCTTT,CASTKTLGGQAFF
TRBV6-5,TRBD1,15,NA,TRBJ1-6,TGTGCCAGCAGTTCGTGGGGACAGGGTTTTTCACCCCTCCACTTT,CASSSWGQGFSPLHF
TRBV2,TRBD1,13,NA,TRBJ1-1,TGTGCCAGCCAGGGGGGTATGGACACTGAAGCTTTCTTT,CASQGGMDTEAFF
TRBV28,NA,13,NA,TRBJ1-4,TGTGCCAGCAGAGGGACACTCTTCGAAAAACTGTTTTTT,CASRGTLFEKLFF
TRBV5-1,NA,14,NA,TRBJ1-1,TGCGCCAGCAGCTCGGGCAGGGCGAACACTGAAGCTTTCTTT,CASSSGRANTEAFF
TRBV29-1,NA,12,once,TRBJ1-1,TGCAGCGTTAGGTGGAGAAACACTGAAGCTTTCTTT,CSVRWRNTEAFF